This T cell receptor (beta chain) was recorded in a study of T-cell memory formation after mild COVID-19. In this sample, this clonotype turned up a few times. Antigen unknown. The CDR3 covers 15 residues. Germline V CDR1 and CDR2: MNHNY, SVGAGI (reference sequence). The ends lost 7 bases at V and 7 bases at J; junction bases unmatched: 13. TCRalpha and TCRbeta libraries used 5'RACE with constant-segment primers and UMIs. TCRdb analysed the 5' RACE reads with MiXCR anew, one entry per CDR3 protein. The sample has approximately 180,000 distinct CDR3 sequences, approximately 16% seen once. Study observations and caveats: Contracting CD8+ clones were enriched in EMRA, CD4+ mainly in CM and EM. The appearance of some responding clones in pre-infection memory suggested that cross-reactive memory joined. Clones from the second wave (peaking day 37) had unconfirmed SARS-CoV-2 specificity.

The clonotype comes from an adult woman who had mild COVID-19 (a few samples of this study predate the infection). Cell type and time point are not known. The V and J genes are TRBV6-6 and TRBJ2-1; 7 bases match TRBD2. The sample comprised PBMCs or a T cell subset sorted from them (not recorded which). In nucleotides, the CDR3 is TGTGCCAGCAATCCCGGTAGTAGCGGGTTGAATGAGCAGTTCTTC. Translated: CASNPGSSGLNEQFF.